This TCR beta chain was documented in a study of shared clonotypes between healthy human individuals. General study points: Sharing across several donors was seen in 4.5% to 5.5% of naive CD4 clonotypes.

Trimming shortened V by 0 bases and J by 4 bases, and 10 bases separated the two germline ends. Germline lookup yields CDR1 SGHNT and CDR2 YYREEE (reference sequence). The CDR3 runs to 14 residues. As regards this clone: The antigen is undetermined.

Naive CD8 cells lacked CD45RO, underwent positive selection for CCR7 and left out terminally differentiated effector memory CD45RA+ cells. Assay execution took place at the deep level. Per the original data handling: Filtering was not the same, since immunoSEQ gave junction-only sequences without quality scores. Some clones are missing from TCRdb's copy, which holds only in-frame ones; the method was immunoSEQ multiplex PCR. The V and J calls and the clone size are those of that table, but D and trimming were determined from the DNA. The top ten clones hold roughly 0.29% of a sample with 600,000 or so clones, nearly 98% of them seen once.

The chain employs TRBV5-4 and TRBJ1-2; maybe TRBD1 (6 bases). This clonotype was sampled from a man between 25 and 39 years old in good health. The sequenced sample consisted of naive CD8+ T cells sorted from blood. Written as DNA, the CDR3 is TGTGCCAGCAGCTTGGTTGGGACACCCTATGGCTACACCTTC. Translated, it gives CASSLVGTPYGYTF.